This T cell receptor beta chain stems from a study of tumor-infiltrating lymphocytes in localized non-small cell lung cancer. Produced via immunoSEQ multiplex PCR; TCRdb's table is partial and in-frame only. The data hold approximately 9,600 clones, with around 76% observed a single time. The CDR3 sequence is 12 residues long. Trimming removed 5 bases from V and 4 bases from J, with 6 bases in between. Germline V lookup: CDR1 SGHTA, CDR2 FQGNSA. This receptor was obtained from a human donor with non-small cell lung cancer. The rearrangement uses TRBV7-2 and TRBJ2-1; D remains ambiguous. Sequenced: uninvolved lung tissue not adjacent to the tumor. The chain's CDR3 is CASSETYNEQFF. As DNA, the CDR3 is TGTGCCAGCAGCGAGACTTACAATGAGCAGTTCTTC.